The 16 T cell receptor beta chains presented below share a single source sample, sequenced in a study of T-cell memory formation after mild COVID-19 (dated by TCRdb to 2020 to 2023). Libraries were prepared through 5' RACE. The reads were generated on an Illumina NovaSeq 6000. TCRdb reprocessing: public reads trimmed at Q25 with fastp, clones called with MiXCR, in-frame beta chains kept. Identical CDR3 protein sequences are pooled into one entry, listed with their most common genes and DNA. The sample yields fewer than 140,000 distinct CDR3 sequences; roughly 12% were counted once. The ten biggest clones cover 25% to 35% of the sample. The sequenced sample was PBMCs or a T cell subset sorted from them (not recorded which). The receptors shown here come from an adult woman who had mild COVID-19 (a few samples of this study predate the infection). The sample titles of this study are shuffled in the database, so cell type and time point are left out; the donor was told from shared clones.

This clonotype was recorded a few times. This chain joins TRBV29-1 and TRBJ2-3; D gene uncertain. The ends were cut back, 6 bases at V and 6 bases at J, with 19 bases in the middle. The CDR3 runs 14 residues. The V gene's germline CDR1 is SQVTM and CDR2 ANQGSEA. CDR3 amino acids: CSVPSYASHDTQYF. The DNA for the CDR3 is TGCAGCGTGCCCTCGTATGCTTCGCACGATACGCAGTATTTT.

This sequence joins TRBV7-9 and TRBJ2-4; D is undetermined. With 11 bases removed from V and 1 base from J, the gap between germline ends came to 18 bases. The CDR3 covers 15 residues. CDR1 is SEHNR and CDR2 is FQNEAQ in the germline V gene (reference sequence). The DNA of the CDR3 is TGTGCCTGCTCCTCTCCCCTCGGGGCCAAAAACATTCAGTACTTC. Protein product: CACSSPLGAKNIQYF.

The chain couples TRBV24-1 to TRBJ2-5; tentative D call: TRBD2 (6 bases). CDR1 and CDR2 from the germline V gene are KGHDR and SFDVKD. V lost 0 bases and J lost 3, with 13 bases in between. The CDR3 totals 16 residues. CDR3 coding DNA: TGTGCCACCAGTGATTTGGTCGGATCGGGGGAAGAGACCCAGTACTTC. Translation: CATSDLVGSGEETQYF.

The chain joins TRBV7-9 to TRBJ2-1; weak D call: TRBD2 (5 bases). The germline V gene encodes CDR1 SEHNR and CDR2 FQNEAQ (reference sequence). The CDR3 runs to 14 residues. The ends were cut back, 5 bases at V and 8 bases at J, with 16 bases in the middle. The CDR3 here is CASSVLLARDEQFF. CDR3 nucleotide sequence: TGTGCCAGCAGCGTACTATTGGCGCGGGATGAGCAGTTCTTC.

At least ten counts were recorded for this clonotype. The chain links TRBV5-5 to TRBJ2-5; 9 nucleotides agree with TRBD1. The CDR3 consists of 17 residues. The ends lost 0 bases at V and 2 bases at J; junction bases unmatched: 8. The germline gives CDR1 SGHKS, CDR2 YYEKEE (reference sequence). CDR3 bases: TGTGCCAGCAGCTTGGGGCCCGGGACAGGGTTTCAAGAGACCCAGTACTTC. This sequence encodes CASSLGPGTGFQETQYF.

A few counts support this clonotype. The chain joins TRBV3-1 to TRBJ2-3; D uncertain. Trimming shortened V by 0 bases and J by 2 bases, and 9 bases separated the two germline ends. CDR1 and CDR2 from the germline V gene are LGHDT and YNNKEL (reference sequence). This CDR3 is built from 15 residues. The CDR3 is CASSQDITATDTQYF. The CDR3 bases are TGTGCCAGCAGCCAAGATATAACTGCCACAGATACGCAGTATTTT.

This clonotype was seen more than once but under ten times. CDR3 coding DNA: TGTGCCAGCAGTTCGGGAGAGGATATAGATGGCTACACCTTC. It yields the protein CASSSGEDIDGYTF. The chain combines TRBV12-3 or TRBV12-4 with TRBJ1-2; D is undetermined. This CDR3 contains 14 residues. V was pared by 4 bases and J by 6 bases, with 15 bases between.

This clonotype appeared a few times. The chain combines TRBV5-6 with TRBJ2-7; D remains ambiguous. Germline V lookup: CDR1 SGHDT, CDR2 YYEEEE. Deletions cut 0 bases from V and 5 bases from J, with 12 bases between. The CDR3 is made up of 14 amino acids. CDR3 region: CASSLVGSIHEQYF. In nucleotides, the CDR3 is TGTGCCAGCAGCTTGGTCGGCAGTATCCACGAGCAGTACTTC.

The sample holds a few counts of this clonotype. This chain uses TRBV4-3 with TRBJ2-7; D possibly corresponds to TRBD1 (6 bases). This CDR3 spans 16 amino acids. CDR1 is LGHNA, CDR2 YSLEER, per germline. Trimming took 1 base from V and 7 from J, leaving 20 bases between them. The CDR3 DNA reads TGCGCCAGCAGCCAAGGGACCGGGACACCGACCAGGGAGCAGTACTTC. Translated: CASSQGTGTPTREQYF.

This clonotype was seen only a few times. The rearrangement uses TRBV24-1 and TRBJ2-1; no clear D gene. CDR1 and CDR2 (germline): KGHDR, SFDVKD. The CDR3 spans 14 residues. Trimming pared 4 bases from V and 8 bases from J, leaving 14 bases between. The CDR3: CATSESTSVHEQFF. The DNA of the CDR3 is TGTGCCACCAGTGAATCGACTTCAGTCCATGAGCAGTTCTTC.

This clonotype turned up a few times. The chain links TRBV19 to TRBJ2-1; D unresolved. This CDR3 contains 15 residues. CDR1 is LNHDA and CDR2 is SQIVND in the germline V gene (reference sequence). The V and J ends lost 3 bases and 6 bases respectively, with 15 bases between them. The DNA of the CDR3 is TGTGCCAGTAGTATGTCGATCGGACCCCGCAATGAGCAGTTCTTC. It specifies CASSMSIGPRNEQFF.

This clonotype was observed a few times. The chain carries TRBV18 and TRBJ2-7, with D tentatively TRBD1 (6 bases). V was clipped by 2 bases and J by 5 bases, with 13 bases between them. Germline CDR1 KGHSH, CDR2 LQKENI. The CDR3 is 14 residues long. This CDR3 is CASSPSRGSHEQYF. Here the CDR3 DNA reads TGTGCCAGCTCACCAAGCAGGGGTTCCCACGAGCAGTACTTC.

This rearrangement joins TRBV6-5 to TRBJ1-1, with D hard to call. The CDR3 runs to 13 residues. The V end was cut by 8 bases, the J end by 0 bases, with 10 bases between. Germline V gene sequence: CDR1 MNHEY, CDR2 SVGAGI. In DNA form, the CDR3 reads TGTGCCAGCCTTTCGACGGTGAACACTGAAGCTTTCTTT. Its translation is CASLSTVNTEAFF.

CDR3: CATSSAMTGLTDTQYF. The CDR3 DNA sequence: TGTGCCACCAGCAGTGCTATGACAGGGTTGACAGATACGCAGTATTTT. V and J are TRBV15 and TRBJ2-3; 7 positions agree with TRBD1. Germline V gives CDR1 LNHNV, CDR2 YYDKDF (reference sequence). J gave up 3 bases and V 3 bases, and 9 bases lay outside the gene matches. The CDR3 has 16 residues.

This clonotype was observed a few times. This sequence joins TRBV7-6 and TRBJ2-2; the match to TRBD2 covers 14 bases. CDR1 is SGHVS, CDR2 FNYEAQ, per germline. CDR3 length: 17 residues. Trimming removed 5 bases from V and 6 bases from J; junction bases left unmatched: 8. This CDR3 is CASSLGTSGSRSGELFF. The CDR3 nucleotides are TGTGCCAGCAGCCTGGGGACTAGCGGGAGTCGGTCCGGGGAGCTGTTTTTT.

This clonotype has just a few counts. This chain uses TRBV23-1 with TRBJ1-5; the D gene is possibly TRBD1 (5 bases). TRBV23-1 is flagged as an ORF with uncertain function. V was trimmed by 7 bases and J by 3 bases, leaving 7 bases between them. The CDR3 runs 12 residues. The CDR3 DNA reads as TGCGCCAGCACGACAGTCAATCAGCCCCAGCATTTT. The encoded protein is CASTTVNQPQHF.